A single sample is the source of the 8 T cell receptor beta chains below, sequenced in a study of Graves' ophthalmopathy and Graves' hyperthyroidism. RNA transcripts were the template, and TCR beta CDR3 regions were amplified from them. Scientists carried out first-round RT-PCR using HTBI primers and then a second-round multiplex PCR. TCRdb ran MiXCR on the multiplex PCR reads and lists one entry per CDR3 protein. In the table there are fewer than 600,000 distinct CDR3 sequences, under 15% of which are singletons. Sequenced material: blood. The receptor source for this set is a woman in her twenties or thirties with Graves' ophthalmopathy.

The chain employs TRBV7-3 and TRBJ2-2; 11 bases are a match to TRBD2. V lost 5 bases, J lost 2 bases, and 4 bases stayed unmatched. Germline V lookup: CDR1 SGHTA, CDR2 FQGTGA. This CDR3 comprises 16 residues. CDR3 loop: CASSLTSGRNTGELFF. The CDR3 DNA sequence: TGTGCCAGCAGCCTCACTAGCGGGAGAAACACCGGGGAGCTGTTTTTT.

This clonotype was seen many times. V is TRBV27 and J is TRBJ1-1; perhaps TRBD1 as D (6 bases). Per the germline V gene, CDR1 is MNHEY and CDR2 is SMNVEV (reference sequence). The CDR3 is 15 amino acids. V was pared by 6 bases and J by 6 bases, with 20 bases between. The CDR3 protein is CASSMAQGKGSEAFF. In nucleotides, the CDR3 is TGTGCCAGCAGCATGGCACAGGGAAAAGGTTCTGAAGCTTTCTTT.

In this sample, this clonotype turned up many times. The chain recombines TRBV6-2 or TRBV6-3 with TRBJ1-2, with 11 positions matching TRBD1. Looked up from germline, CDR1 is MNHEY and CDR2 is SVGEGT. J gave up 3 bases and V 6 bases, and 6 bases lay outside the gene matches. The CDR3 is 15 amino acids. The CDR3, as DNA: TGTGCCAGCAGCCGTCGGACAGGGGGCGACTATGGCTACACCTTC. This translates into CASSRRTGGDYGYTF.

This clonotype was seen ten or more times. The genes are TRBV4-1 and TRBJ1-5; possible D gene TRBD1, 6 bases. The CDR3 covers 16 residues. Germline V gene data show CDR1 as MGHRA and CDR2 as YSYEKL. Trimming removed 2 bases at V and 3 bases at J, with 14 bases between. The CDR3 loop reads CASSQTTGQNNQPQHF. CDR3 nucleotides: TGCGCCAGCAGCCAAACTACGGGACAAAACAATCAGCCCCAGCATTTT.

This clonotype has only a few counts. The chain combines TRBV13 with TRBJ1-2; possible D gene TRBD1, 5 bases. The germline V and J ends were trimmed by 6 bases and 4 bases, with 18 bases remaining between them. This CDR3 comprises 15 residues. The V gene's germline CDR1 is PRHDT and CDR2 FYEKMQ (reference sequence). CDR3 bases: TGTGCCAGCAGTTATCCGGGGCCGGATTCCTATGGCTACACCTTC. Translating it yields CASSYPGPDSYGYTF.

This clonotype was seen many times. The CDR3 bases are TGTGCCAGCAGCTGGACCTCTTTCCGGATGAACACTGAAGCTTTCTTT. Translation: CASSWTSFRMNTEAFF. This chain uses TRBV5-5 with TRBJ1-1; D remains ambiguous. The V end was cut by 3 bases, the J end by 0 bases, with 15 bases between. Germline CDR1 SGHKS, CDR2 YYEKEE (reference sequence). This CDR3 is built from 16 residues.

This clonotype has at least ten counts. This chain joins TRBV15 and TRBJ1-5, with a weak D call TRBD1 (5 bases). V was shortened by 0 bases and J by 0 bases, with 18 bases between the two germline ends. The CDR3 runs to 19 residues. Germline CDR1 reads LNHNV; CDR2 reads YYDKDF (reference sequence). The CDR3 spells CATSRDWGEPGLSNQPQHF. In nucleotides, the CDR3 is TGTGCCACCAGCAGAGACTGGGGGGAACCAGGACTTAGCAATCAGCCCCAGCATTTT.

This clonotype was picked up many times. The chain carries TRBV11-2 and TRBJ2-5; D perhaps matches TRBD1 (6 bases). This CDR3 has 17 amino acids. Germline V gene sequence: CDR1 SGHAT, CDR2 FQNNGV. V lost 4 bases and J lost 3, with 21 bases in between. The CDR3 nucleotides read TGTGCCAGCAGCTCGATTCAGGGGAGTTGGGAGAAAGAGACCCAGTACTTC. Translating it yields CASSSIQGSWEKETQYF.